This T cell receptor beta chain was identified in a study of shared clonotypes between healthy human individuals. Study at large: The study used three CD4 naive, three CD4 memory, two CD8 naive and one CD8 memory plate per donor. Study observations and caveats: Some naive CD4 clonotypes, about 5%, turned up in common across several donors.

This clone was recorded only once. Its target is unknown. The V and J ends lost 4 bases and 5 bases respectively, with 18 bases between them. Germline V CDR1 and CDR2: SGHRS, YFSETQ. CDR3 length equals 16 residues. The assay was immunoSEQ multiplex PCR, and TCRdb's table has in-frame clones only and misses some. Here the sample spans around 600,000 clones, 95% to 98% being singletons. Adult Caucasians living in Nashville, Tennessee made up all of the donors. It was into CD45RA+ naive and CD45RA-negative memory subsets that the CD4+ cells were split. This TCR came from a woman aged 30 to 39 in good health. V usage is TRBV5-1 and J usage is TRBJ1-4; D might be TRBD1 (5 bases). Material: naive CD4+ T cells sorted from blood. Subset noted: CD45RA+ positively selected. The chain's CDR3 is CASSPASPGQNEKLFF. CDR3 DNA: TGCGCCAGCAGCCCCGCCTCGCCAGGGCAGAATGAAAAACTGTTTTTT.